This T cell receptor beta chain was identified during a study of blood T cell repertoires in COVID-19. In the study overall: COVID-19 samples collected from the United States, Italy and Spain covered acute and convalescent phases.

TCRdb's table, derived via immunoSEQ multiplex PCR, lists solely in-frame clones and lacks some. The sample includes some 50,000 clones, just over 85% of them seen just once. V was pared by 3 bases and J by 4 bases, with 8 bases of the junction left unmatched. CDR1 and CDR2 (germline): SGHRS, YFSETQ. The CDR3 covers 16 residues. The sequenced sample was peripheral blood. The chain uses TRBV5-1 and TRBJ2-2; 8 bases are shared with TRBD1. The receptor comes from a man at least 80 years old with acute or convalescent COVID-19. In nucleotides, the CDR3 is TGCGCCAGCAGCTCCTCGGACAGGGAAGCCACCGGGGAGCTGTTTTTT. Protein product: CASSSSDREATGELFF.